This is a list of T cell receptor beta chains from one sample in a study of metastatic and nonmetastatic thyroid tumors. TCRdb re-called the PCR reads via MiXCR. The sample lists approximately 16,000 clones, roughly a quarter occurring once. Sequences were obtained from tumor tissue. Every receptor here comes from a male donor with papillary thyroid cancer or a benign thyroid nodule (not recorded which). Some clones in this sample may be carry-over from other donors' samples. Each CDR3 is given with its conserved first and last residue.

v_gene: TRBV5-1
j_gene: TRBJ1-1
CDR3aa: CASNCGLPIGTEALF

v_gene: TRBV6-1
j_gene: TRBJ1-2
CDR3aa: CASRYIGQNYGYTF

v_gene: TRBV4-1
j_gene: TRBJ1-1
CDR3aa: CASSQGRLGHTEAFF

v_gene: TRBV5-1
j_gene: TRBJ2-2
CDR3aa: CASSPDRGGYTGELFF

v_gene: TRBV10-3
j_gene: TRBJ2-3
CDR3aa: CAISDKRGTDTQYF

v_gene: TRBV28
j_gene: TRBJ2-7
CDR3aa: CASSQGGLAGISSYEQYF

v_gene: TRBV12-3/TRBV12-4
j_gene: TRBJ2-7
CDR3aa: CASSLTGGSHPPPNEQYF

v_gene: TRBV2
j_gene: TRBJ1-1
CDR3aa: CASSSATGGQNTEAFF

v_gene: TRBV6-1
j_gene: TRBJ2-2
CDR3aa: CASSGSGGDAGELFF

v_gene: TRBV9
j_gene: TRBJ1-2
CDR3aa: CASSVDRRAGTNYGYTF

v_gene: TRBV6-1
j_gene: TRBJ2-2
CDR3aa: CASSPRLAGVIGELFF

v_gene: TRBV18
j_gene: TRBJ2-2
CDR3aa: CASSPWEDPTGELFF

v_gene: TRBV6-1
j_gene: TRBJ2-7
CDR3aa: CASPGTGFYEQYF

v_gene: TRBV3-1
j_gene: TRBJ1-4
CDR3aa: CASSLFRDRDWANEKLFF

v_gene: TRBV29-1
j_gene: TRBJ2-3
CDR3aa: CSVEGIGLADVSGTQYF

v_gene: TRBV30
j_gene: TRBJ1-6
CDR3aa: CAWRGPGQGDSPLHF

v_gene: TRBV6-1
j_gene: TRBJ2-2
CDR3aa: CASTPGYANTGELFF

v_gene: TRBV20-1
j_gene: -
CDR3aa: CSAREFEGVNQPQYF

v_gene: TRBV6-9
j_gene: TRBJ2-3
CDR3aa: CASSSLYSTDTQYF

v_gene: TRBV2
j_gene: TRBJ2-3
CDR3aa: CASRGRGHSTDTQYF

v_gene: TRBV12-3/TRBV12-4
j_gene: TRBJ1-4
CDR3aa: CASSQGGANEKLFF

v_gene: TRBV6-1
j_gene: TRBJ2-2
CDR3aa: CASYVGLGNTVELFF

v_gene: TRBV5-1
j_gene: TRBJ2-5
CDR3aa: CASSNTETQYF

v_gene: TRBV6-1
j_gene: TRBJ2-3
CDR3aa: CASSQGGKSLDTQYF

v_gene: TRBV5-1
j_gene: TRBJ1-1
CDR3aa: CASSLQGERTEAFF

v_gene: TRBV9
j_gene: TRBJ1-3
CDR3aa: CASSVLDASSGNTIYF

v_gene: TRBV27
j_gene: TRBJ1-5
CDR3aa: CASSRTRETNQPQHF

v_gene: TRBV3-1
j_gene: TRBJ1-6
CDR3aa: CASSQASNSPLHF

v_gene: TRBV30
j_gene: TRBJ1-6
CDR3aa: CAWGQGYNSPLHF

v_gene: TRBV20-1
j_gene: TRBJ2-3
CDR3aa: CSSNSLLPGQGIRSTDTQYF

v_gene: TRBV2
j_gene: TRBJ1-6
CDR3aa: CATYSRTVNSPLHF

v_gene: TRBV7-9
j_gene: TRBJ1-2
CDR3aa: CASSLGADYGYTF

v_gene: TRBV12-3/TRBV12-4
j_gene: TRBJ1-6
CDR3aa: CASSLYNSPLHF

v_gene: TRBV20-1
j_gene: TRBJ1-2
CDR3aa: CSAMGRLGNYGYTF

v_gene: TRBV4-1
j_gene: TRBJ2-5
CDR3aa: CGSILYPGQEDGAQYF

v_gene: TRBV27
j_gene: TRBJ2-2
CDR3aa: CASSFYGPNTGELFF

v_gene: TRBV6-1
j_gene: TRBJ2-7
CDR3aa: CASSWRAGTGVNEQYF

v_gene: TRBV3-1
j_gene: TRBJ2-7
CDR3aa: CASSRPGTRIYEQYF

v_gene: TRBV6-1
j_gene: TRBJ2-1
CDR3aa: CASFSTFSYNEQFF

v_gene: TRBV6-1
j_gene: TRBJ1-3
CDR3aa: CATKSSGNTIYF

v_gene: TRBV5-5
j_gene: TRBJ2-7
CDR3aa: CASSRDFAYEQYF

v_gene: TRBV28
j_gene: TRBJ1-3
CDR3aa: CASSPPGADGPGNTIYF

v_gene: TRBV5-1
j_gene: TRBJ2-6
CDR3aa: CASSLEGQGYSGANVLTF

v_gene: TRBV20-1
j_gene: TRBJ2-4
CDR3aa: CSAREGGLDANIQYF

v_gene: TRBV5-1
j_gene: TRBJ2-2
CDR3aa: CASSLGSTGTGELFF

v_gene: TRBV6-6
j_gene: TRBJ2-1
CDR3aa: CASSHRGLAGGFNEQFF

v_gene: TRBV6-1
j_gene: TRBJ1-5
CDR3aa: CASKAQGGSSYQPQHF

v_gene: TRBV28
j_gene: TRBJ1-2
CDR3aa: CASSATGGYGYTF

v_gene: TRBV20-1
j_gene: TRBJ2-3
CDR3aa: CSARYDGGLAGGPLLDTQYF

v_gene: TRBV7-9
j_gene: TRBJ2-5
CDR3aa: CASSSQSGMQETQYF

v_gene: TRBV20-1
j_gene: TRBJ2-7
CDR3aa: CSALKMTAYEQYF

v_gene: TRBV20-1
j_gene: TRBJ2-5
CDR3aa: CSAVSGGLKTQYF

v_gene: TRBV7-8
j_gene: TRBJ2-6
CDR3aa: CASSLGPGPGVNVLTF

v_gene: TRBV27
j_gene: TRBJ2-3
CDR3aa: CASSYRDNTDTQYF

v_gene: TRBV2
j_gene: TRBJ1-2
CDR3aa: CASTEAQLGGYTF